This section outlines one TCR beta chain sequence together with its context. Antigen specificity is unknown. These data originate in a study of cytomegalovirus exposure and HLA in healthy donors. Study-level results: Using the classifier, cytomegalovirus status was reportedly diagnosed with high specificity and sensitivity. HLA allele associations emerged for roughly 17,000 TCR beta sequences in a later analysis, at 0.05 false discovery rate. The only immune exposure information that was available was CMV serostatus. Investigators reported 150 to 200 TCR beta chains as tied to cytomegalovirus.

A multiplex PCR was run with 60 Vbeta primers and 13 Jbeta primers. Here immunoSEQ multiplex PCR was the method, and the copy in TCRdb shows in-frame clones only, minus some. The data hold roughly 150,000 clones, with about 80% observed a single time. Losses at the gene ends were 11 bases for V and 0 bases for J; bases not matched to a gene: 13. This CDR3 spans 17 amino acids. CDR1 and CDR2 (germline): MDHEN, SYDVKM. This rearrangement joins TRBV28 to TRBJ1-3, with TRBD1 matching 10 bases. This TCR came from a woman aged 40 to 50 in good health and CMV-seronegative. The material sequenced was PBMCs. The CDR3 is CASRDRGLRFSGNTIYF. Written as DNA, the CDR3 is TGTGCCTCCCGGGACAGGGGCCTCAGATTCTCTGGAAACACCATATATTTT. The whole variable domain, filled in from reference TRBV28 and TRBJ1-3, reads DVKVTQSSRYLVKRTGEKVFLECVQDMDHENMFWYRQDPGLGLRLIYFSYDVKMKEKGDIPEGYSVSREKKERFSLILESASTNQTSMYLCASRDRGLRFSGNTIYFGEGSWLTVV.